Sequencing of this T cell receptor (beta chain) was carried out in a study of T cell responses to AZD1222 COVID-19 vaccine. Study-wide background: Second-dose timings of about 4 or about 12 weeks were pooled.

This clone appeared a few times. Its antigen is currently unknown. Study observations and caveats: Only after the peak T cell response were repertoires sampled. Clonal diversity was possibly underestimated, and the donors were mostly white British, with more females. Receipt of two AZD1222 doses was followed by a rise in Spike-specific TCR breadth and depth.

The length of the CDR3 is 17 residues. Germline V CDR1 and CDR2: SGHTA, FQGNSA. V lost 2 bases and J lost 1, with 18 bases in between. The method was immunoSEQ multiplex PCR; TCRdb's version includes in-frame clones alone and lacks a portion of them. This sample has 70,000 to 85,000 clones; about nine tenths occur once, and the top ten carry about 2.7%. The V gene is TRBV7-2, the J gene TRBJ2-7; D possibly uses TRBD1 or TRBD2 (6 bases each). This specimen consisted of peripheral blood, obtained on day 0 of AZD1222 vaccination. The origin of this receptor is an adult in good health. As DNA, the CDR3 is TGTGCCAGCAGCTTAAATTTACGGGGGCAGGGATCCTACGAGCAGTACTTC. This sequence encodes CASSLNLRGQGSYEQYF.